This T cell receptor beta chain was profiled in a study of blood T cell repertoires in COVID-19. Across the whole study: The United States, Italy and Spain supplied acute and convalescent COVID-19 samples.

Data came from immunoSEQ multiplex PCR; TCRdb stores just in-frame clones and leaves some out. This sample has 290,000 or so clones, with roughly 90% found just once. In germline, CDR1 is SEHNR, CDR2 FQNEAQ (reference sequence). V was clipped by 8 bases and J by 0 bases, with 10 bases between them. The CDR3 extends over 14 amino acids. This clone was picked up one time. The material sequenced was PBMCs or T cells enriched from blood (not recorded which). The chain recombines TRBV7-9 with TRBJ1-4, with D tentatively TRBD1 (6 bases). This receptor was obtained from a woman aged 18 to 35 with acute COVID-19. The CDR3 sequence is CASVTGATNEKLFF. In DNA form, the CDR3 reads TGTGCCAGCGTGACAGGCGCAACTAATGAAAAACTGTTTTTT.